The present T cell receptor beta chain was sequenced within a study of cytomegalovirus exposure and HLA in healthy donors. General study findings and limits: TCR beta chains numbering under 200 were designated cytomegalovirus-associated. Immune exposure data for these donors was limited to CMV serostatus. There were some V segments, including TRBV6-2 and TRBV6-3, excluded as indistinguishable. Presence/absence results assume similar sequencing depth per donor, which may not hold.

V lost 5 bases and J lost 0; bases outside the gene matches: 5. The CDR3 is 15 amino acids. The germline gives CDR1 KGHSH, CDR2 LQKENI. In regard to this clone: Its specificity is unknown.

The PCR was carried out with 60 Vbeta primers and 13 Jbeta primers. The assay was immunoSEQ multiplex PCR, and TCRdb's table has in-frame clones only and misses some. The sample contains over 85,000 clones, under 75% of which appear only once. The specimen was PBMCs. The chain carries TRBV18 and TRBJ2-3; 7 bases align to TRBD1. The sequence was obtained from a female donor in good health and CMV-seronegative. Written as DNA, the CDR3 is TGTGCCAGCTCATCCCGACAGGGAAGCACAGATACGCAGTATTTT. This sequence encodes CASSSRQGSTDTQYF.